This TCR beta chain was retrieved from a study of cytomegalovirus exposure and HLA in healthy donors. A multiplex PCR was run with 60 Vbeta primers and 13 Jbeta primers. Data came from immunoSEQ multiplex PCR; TCRdb stores just in-frame clones and leaves some out. The sample includes 250,000 or so clones, 85% to 95% seen only once; the top ten take 1.5% to 2%. Germline CDR1 is SGHTA and CDR2 is FQGNSA. This CDR3 region has 13 residues. V shed 6 bases, J shed 6 bases, and the junction held 5 bases outside the gene matches. The clonotype originates from a girl aged 2-10 years in good health and CMV-seronegative. The chain couples TRBV7-2 to TRBJ2-1; TRBD2 matches 7 bases. Sequenced material: PBMCs. The CDR3 protein is CASSSGTINEQFF. CDR3 sequence (DNA): TGTGCCAGCAGTTCCGGGACTATCAATGAGCAGTTCTTC.